The sample holds many counts of the clone carrying this T cell receptor beta chain. The data originate from a study of blood T cells in healthy people across ages. Trimming took off 0 bases at V and 1 base at J, with 9 bases between the two ends. The CDR3 runs 15 residues. The germline CDR1 and CDR2 sequences are LGHDT and YNNKEL (reference sequence). Alongside a J-beta primer mix, a sample-barcoded 5' primer served in a second PCR lasting about 7 to 11 cycles. MiXCR, run by TCRdb on the 5' RACE reads, gives a single entry per CDR3 protein. The table records 1 million to 1.2 million distinct CDR3 sequences, around two fifths of them present only once.

The sample was blood. The rearrangement joins TRBV3-1 to TRBJ1-1, with unresolved D. The origin of this receptor is a man between 18 and 29 years old in good health. The CDR3 DNA reads as TGTGCCAGCAGCCAAGAAGGTACGGGGAACACTGAAGCTTTCTTT. The encoded protein is CASSQEGTGNTEAFF.